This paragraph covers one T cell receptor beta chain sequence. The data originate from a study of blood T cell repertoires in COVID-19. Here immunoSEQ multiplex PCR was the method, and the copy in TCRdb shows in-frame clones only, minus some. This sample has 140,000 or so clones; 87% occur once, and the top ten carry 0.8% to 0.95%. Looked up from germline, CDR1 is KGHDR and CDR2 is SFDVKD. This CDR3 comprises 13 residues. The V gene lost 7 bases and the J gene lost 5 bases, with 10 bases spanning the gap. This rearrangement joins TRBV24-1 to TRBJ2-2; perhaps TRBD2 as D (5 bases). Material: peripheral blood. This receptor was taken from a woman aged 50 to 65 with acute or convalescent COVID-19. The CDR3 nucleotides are TGTGCCACCAGGTCACTAGAAACCGGGGAGCTGTTTTTT. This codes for CATRSLETGELFF.